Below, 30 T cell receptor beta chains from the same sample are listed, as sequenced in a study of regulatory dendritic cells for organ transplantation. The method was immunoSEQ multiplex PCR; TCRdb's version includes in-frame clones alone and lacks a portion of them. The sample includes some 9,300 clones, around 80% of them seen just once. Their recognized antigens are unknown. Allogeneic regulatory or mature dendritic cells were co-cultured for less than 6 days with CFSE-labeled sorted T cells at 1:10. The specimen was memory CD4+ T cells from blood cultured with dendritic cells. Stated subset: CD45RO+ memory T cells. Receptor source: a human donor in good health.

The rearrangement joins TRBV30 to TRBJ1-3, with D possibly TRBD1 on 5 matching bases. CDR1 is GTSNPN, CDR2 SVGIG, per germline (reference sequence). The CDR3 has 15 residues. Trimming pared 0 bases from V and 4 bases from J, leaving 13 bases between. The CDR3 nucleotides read TGTGCCTGGAGTGTCCCAAGACAGTACGGAAACACCATATATTTT. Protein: CAWSVPRQYGNTIYF. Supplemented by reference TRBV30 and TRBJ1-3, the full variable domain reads SQTIHQWPATLVQPVGSPLSLECTVEGTSNPNLYWYRQAAGRGLQLLFYSVGIGQISSEVPQNLSASRPQDRQFILSSKKLLLSDSGFYLCAWSVPRQYGNTIYFGEGSWLTVV.

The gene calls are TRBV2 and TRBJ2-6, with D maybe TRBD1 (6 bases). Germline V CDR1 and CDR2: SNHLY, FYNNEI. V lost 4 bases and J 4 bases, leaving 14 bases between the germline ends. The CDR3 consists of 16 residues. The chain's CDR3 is CASSGLRGAGANVLTF. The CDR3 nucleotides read TGTGCCAGCAGTGGACTCAGGGGTGCGGGGGCCAACGTCCTGACTTTC.

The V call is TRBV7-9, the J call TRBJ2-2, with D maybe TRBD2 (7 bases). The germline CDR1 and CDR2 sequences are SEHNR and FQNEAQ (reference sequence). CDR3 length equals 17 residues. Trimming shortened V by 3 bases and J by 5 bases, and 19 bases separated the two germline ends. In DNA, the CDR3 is TGTGCCAGCAGCTTCCCCCGTTGGGGGGGGCTTACCGGGGAGCTGTTTTTT. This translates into CASSFPRWGGLTGELFF.

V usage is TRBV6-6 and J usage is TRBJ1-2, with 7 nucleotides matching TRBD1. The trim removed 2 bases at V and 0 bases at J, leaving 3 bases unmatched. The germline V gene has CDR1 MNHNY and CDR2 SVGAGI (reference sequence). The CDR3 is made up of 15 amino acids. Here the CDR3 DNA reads TGTGCCAGCAGTTACGCCGGGACAGCTAACTATGGCTACACCTTC. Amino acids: CASSYAGTANYGYTF.

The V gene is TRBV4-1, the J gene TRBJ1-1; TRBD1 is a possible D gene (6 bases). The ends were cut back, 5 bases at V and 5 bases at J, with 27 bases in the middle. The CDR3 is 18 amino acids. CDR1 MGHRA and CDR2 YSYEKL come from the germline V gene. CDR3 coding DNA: TGCGCCAGCAGCACCGGGGCAATACGGGGGCATAGGGGGACTGAAGCTTTCTTT. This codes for CASSTGAIRGHRGTEAFF.

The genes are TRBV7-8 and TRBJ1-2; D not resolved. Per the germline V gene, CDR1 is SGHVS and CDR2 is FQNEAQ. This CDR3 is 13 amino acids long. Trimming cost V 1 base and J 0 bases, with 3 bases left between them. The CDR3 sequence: CASSLDTNYGYTF. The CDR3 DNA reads TGTGCCAGCAGCTTAGATACTAACTATGGCTACACCTTC.

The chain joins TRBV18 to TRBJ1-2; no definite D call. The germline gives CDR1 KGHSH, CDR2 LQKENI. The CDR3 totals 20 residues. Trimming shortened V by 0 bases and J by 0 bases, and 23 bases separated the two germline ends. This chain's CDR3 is CASSPPDGRNRAKANYGYTF. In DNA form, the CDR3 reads TGTGCCAGCTCACCACCCGATGGACGAAACCGGGCCAAAGCTAACTATGGCTACACCTTC.

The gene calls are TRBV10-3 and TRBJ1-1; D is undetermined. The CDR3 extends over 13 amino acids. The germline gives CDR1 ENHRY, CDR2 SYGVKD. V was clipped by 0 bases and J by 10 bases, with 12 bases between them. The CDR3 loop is CAISESTSSGAFF. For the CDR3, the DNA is TGTGCCATCAGTGAGTCGACATCGTCGGGAGCTTTCTTT.

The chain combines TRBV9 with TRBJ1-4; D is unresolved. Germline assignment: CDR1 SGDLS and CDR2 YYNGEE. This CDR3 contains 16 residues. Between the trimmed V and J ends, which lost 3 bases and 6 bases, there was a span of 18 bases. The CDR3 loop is CASSARGVENYEKLFF. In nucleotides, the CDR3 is TGTGCCAGCAGCGCCCGTGGGGTAGAAAACTATGAAAAACTGTTTTTT.

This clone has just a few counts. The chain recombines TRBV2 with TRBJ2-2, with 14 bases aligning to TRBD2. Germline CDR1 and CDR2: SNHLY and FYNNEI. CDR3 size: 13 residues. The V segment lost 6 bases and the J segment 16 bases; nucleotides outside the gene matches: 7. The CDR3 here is CASRGTSGGAQFF. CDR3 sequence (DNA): TGTGCCAGCAGGGGGACTAGCGGGGGCGCCCAGTTTTTT.

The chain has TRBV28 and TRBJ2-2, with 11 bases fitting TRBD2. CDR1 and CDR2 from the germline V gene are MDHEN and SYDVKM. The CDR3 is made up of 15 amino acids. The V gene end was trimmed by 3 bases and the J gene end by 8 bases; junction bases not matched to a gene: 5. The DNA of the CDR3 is TGTGCCAGCAGTTTGCTAGCGGGAGGTGGTGGGGAGCTGTTTTTT. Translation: CASSLLAGGGGELFF.

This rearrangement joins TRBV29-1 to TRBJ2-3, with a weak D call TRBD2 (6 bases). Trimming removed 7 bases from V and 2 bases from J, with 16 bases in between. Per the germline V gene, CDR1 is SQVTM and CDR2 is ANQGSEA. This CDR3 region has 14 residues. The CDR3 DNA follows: TGCAGCGGGGACGTAGCGGCAAACACAGATACGCAGTATTTT. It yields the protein CSGDVAANTDTQYF.

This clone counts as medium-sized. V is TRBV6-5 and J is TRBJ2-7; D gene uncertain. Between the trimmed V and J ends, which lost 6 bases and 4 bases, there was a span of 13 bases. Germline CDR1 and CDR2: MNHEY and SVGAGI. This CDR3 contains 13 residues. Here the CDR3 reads CASSLTISYEQYF. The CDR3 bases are TGTGCCAGCAGCCTTACCATATCGTACGAGCAGTACTTC.

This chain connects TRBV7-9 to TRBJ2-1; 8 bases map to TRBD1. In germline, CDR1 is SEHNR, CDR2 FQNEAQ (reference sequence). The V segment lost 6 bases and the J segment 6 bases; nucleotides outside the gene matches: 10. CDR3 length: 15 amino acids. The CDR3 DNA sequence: TGTGCCAGCAGTCCACCAGGGGGCCAGGTCAATGAGCAGTTCTTC. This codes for CASSPPGGQVNEQFF.

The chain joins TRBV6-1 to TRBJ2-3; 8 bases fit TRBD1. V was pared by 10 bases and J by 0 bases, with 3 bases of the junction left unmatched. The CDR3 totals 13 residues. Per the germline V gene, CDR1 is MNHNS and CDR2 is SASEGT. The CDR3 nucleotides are TGTGCCACAAGACAGGGGAGCACAGATACGCAGTATTTT. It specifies CATRQGSTDTQYF.

For the CDR3, the DNA is TGTGCCAGCTCACCATTGTCTCCAGGCGTAACCTCCTACAATGAGCAGTTCTTC. This encodes CASSPLSPGVTSYNEQFF. The chain couples TRBV18 to TRBJ2-1; D gene uncertain. V shed 2 bases and J shed 0 bases, with 17 bases lying between them. This CDR3 has 18 amino acids. CDR1 and CDR2 from the germline V gene are KGHSH and LQKENI.

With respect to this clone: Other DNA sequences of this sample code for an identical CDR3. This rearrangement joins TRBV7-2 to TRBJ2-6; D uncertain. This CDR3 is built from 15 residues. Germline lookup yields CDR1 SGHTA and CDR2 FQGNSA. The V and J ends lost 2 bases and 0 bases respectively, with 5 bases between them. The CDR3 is CASSLMSSGANVLTF. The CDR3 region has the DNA TGTGCCAGCAGCTTAATGTCCTCTGGGGCCAACGTCCTGACTTTC.

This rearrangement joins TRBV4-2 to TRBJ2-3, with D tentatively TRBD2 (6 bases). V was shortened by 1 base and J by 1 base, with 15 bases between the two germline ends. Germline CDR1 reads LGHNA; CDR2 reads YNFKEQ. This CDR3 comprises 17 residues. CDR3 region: CASSQGSRGSGTDTQYF. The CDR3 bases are TGTGCCAGCAGCCAAGGTTCTCGGGGGAGTGGCACAGATACGCAGTATTTT.

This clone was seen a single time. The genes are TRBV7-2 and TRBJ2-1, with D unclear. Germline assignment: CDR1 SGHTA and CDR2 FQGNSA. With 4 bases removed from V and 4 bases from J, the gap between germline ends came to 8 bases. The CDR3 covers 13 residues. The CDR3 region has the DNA TGTGCCAGCAGCTCTTATTCGTACAATGAGCAGTTCTTC. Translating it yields CASSSYSYNEQFF.

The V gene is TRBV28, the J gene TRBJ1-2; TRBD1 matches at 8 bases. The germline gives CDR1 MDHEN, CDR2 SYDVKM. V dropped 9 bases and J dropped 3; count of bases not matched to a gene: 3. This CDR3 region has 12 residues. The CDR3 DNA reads TGTGCCAGTAAGACAGGGGACTATGGCTACACCTTC. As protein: CASKTGDYGYTF.

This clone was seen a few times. CDR3 protein: CASSRGLGGAQPQHF. For the CDR3, the DNA is TGTGCCAGCAGCCGCGGACTTGGCGGGGCCCAGCCCCAGCATTTT. This sequence joins TRBV7-9 and TRBJ1-5; tentatively, D is TRBD1 (5 bases). Per the germline V gene, CDR1 is SEHNR and CDR2 is FQNEAQ (reference sequence). V was pared by 5 bases and J by 7 bases, with 18 bases between. CDR3 length: 15 amino acids. Full variable domain (rest looked up from reference TRBV7-9 and TRBJ1-5): DTGVSQNPRHKITKRGQNVTFRCDPISEHNRLYWYRQTLGQGPEFLTYFQNEAQLEKSRLLSDRFSAERPKGSFSTLEIQRTEQGDSAMYLCASSRGLGGAQPQHFGDGTRLSIL.

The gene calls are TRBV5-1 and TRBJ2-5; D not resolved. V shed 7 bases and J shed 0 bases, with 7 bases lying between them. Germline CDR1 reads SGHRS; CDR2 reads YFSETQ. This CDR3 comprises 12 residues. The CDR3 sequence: CASGPYQETQYF. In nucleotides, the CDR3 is TGCGCCAGCGGGCCGTACCAAGAGACCCAGTACTTC.

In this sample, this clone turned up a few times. CDR3 region: CASSYEGIPYNEQFF. The CDR3 nucleotides are TGTGCCAGCAGCTATGAAGGGATACCGTACAATGAGCAGTTCTTC. The chain employs TRBV7-3 and TRBJ2-1; D is unclear. The CDR3 runs 15 residues. Per germline, CDR1 SGHTA and CDR2 FQGTGA. V was cut by 4 bases and J by 4 bases, with 14 bases left in between. Based on the CDR3 plus reference TRBV7-3 and TRBJ2-1, the full variable domain is GAGVSQTPSNKVTEKGKYVELRCDPISGHTALYWYRQSLGQGPEFLIYFQGTGAADDSGLPNDRFFAVRPEGSVSTLKIQRTERGDSAVYLCASSYEGIPYNEQFFGPGTRLTVL.

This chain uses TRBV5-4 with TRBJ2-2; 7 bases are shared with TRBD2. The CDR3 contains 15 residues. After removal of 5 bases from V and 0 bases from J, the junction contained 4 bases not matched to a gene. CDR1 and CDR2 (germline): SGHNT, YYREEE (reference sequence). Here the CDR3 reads CASSLAAANTGELFF. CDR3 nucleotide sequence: TGTGCCAGCAGTCTAGCGGCCGCGAACACCGGGGAGCTGTTTTTT.

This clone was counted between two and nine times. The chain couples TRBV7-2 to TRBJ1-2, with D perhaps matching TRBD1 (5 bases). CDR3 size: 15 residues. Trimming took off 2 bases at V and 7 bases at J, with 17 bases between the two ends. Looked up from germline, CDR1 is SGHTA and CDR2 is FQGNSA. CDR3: CASSLFVQGVGGYTF. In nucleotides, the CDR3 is TGTGCCAGCAGCTTATTCGTCCAGGGAGTTGGTGGCTACACCTTC.

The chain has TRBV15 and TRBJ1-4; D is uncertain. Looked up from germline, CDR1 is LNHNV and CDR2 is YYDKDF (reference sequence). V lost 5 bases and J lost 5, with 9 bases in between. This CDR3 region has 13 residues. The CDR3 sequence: CATSRRVNEKLFF. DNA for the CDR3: TGTGCCACCAGCCGTAGGGTAAATGAAAAACTGTTTTTT. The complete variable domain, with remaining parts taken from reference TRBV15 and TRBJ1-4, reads DAMVIQNPRYQVTQFGKPVTLSCSQTLNHNVMYWYQQKSSQAPKLLFHYYDKDFNNEADTPDNFQSRRPNTSFCFLDIRSPGLGDTAMYLCATSRRVNEKLFFGSGTQLSVL.

The CDR3 loop is CASSLRGGHVYEQYF. The DNA for the CDR3 is TGTGCCAGCAGCTTAAGAGGCGGACACGTCTACGAGCAGTACTTC. This chain links TRBV7-2 with TRBJ2-7; perhaps TRBD1 as D (5 bases). V was pared by 2 bases and J by 3 bases, with 14 bases between. The CDR3 loop spans 15 amino acids. Per the germline V gene, CDR1 is SGHTA and CDR2 is FQGNSA. The full variable domain, its missing parts supplied by reference TRBV7-2 and TRBJ2-7, is GAGVSQSPSNKVTEKGKDVELRCDPISGHTALYWYRQSLGQGLEFLIYFQGNSAPDKSGLPSDRFSAERTGGSVSTLTIQRTQQEDSAVYLCASSLRGGHVYEQYFGPGTRLTVT.

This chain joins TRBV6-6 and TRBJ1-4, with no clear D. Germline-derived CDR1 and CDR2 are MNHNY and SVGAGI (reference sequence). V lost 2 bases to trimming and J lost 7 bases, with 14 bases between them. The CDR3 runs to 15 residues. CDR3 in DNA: TGTGCCAGCAGTTACGGAAGGCCGGGCGGTGAAAAACTGTTTTTT. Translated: CASSYGRPGGEKLFF.

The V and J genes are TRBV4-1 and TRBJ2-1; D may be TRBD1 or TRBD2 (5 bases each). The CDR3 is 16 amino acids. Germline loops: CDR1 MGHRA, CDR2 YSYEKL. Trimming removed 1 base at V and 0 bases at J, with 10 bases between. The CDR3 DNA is TGCGCCAGCAGCCAAGGTTTTGGGGGCTCCTACAATGAGCAGTTCTTC. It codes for CASSQGFGGSYNEQFF.

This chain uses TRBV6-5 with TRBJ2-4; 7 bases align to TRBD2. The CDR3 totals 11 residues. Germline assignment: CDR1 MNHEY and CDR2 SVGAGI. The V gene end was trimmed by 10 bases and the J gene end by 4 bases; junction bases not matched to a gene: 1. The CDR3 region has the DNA TGTGCCATGGGGGGGAAAAACATTCAGTACTTC. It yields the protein CAMGGKNIQYF.